A single sample is the source of the 5 T cell receptor beta chains below, sequenced in a study of T cells after yellow fever vaccination. TCRdb re-called the 5' RACE reads through MiXCR, storing one row per CDR3 protein. This sample has approximately 610,000 distinct CDR3 sequences, with around 16% found just once. The material sequenced was PBMCs, taken 5 days after the first yellow fever vaccination. Receptors originate from a man younger than 35 who received the YFV17D yellow fever vaccine.

The rearrangement joins TRBV5-4 to TRBJ2-1; possibly TRBD1 for D (7 bases). This CDR3 has 17 amino acids. The germline V and J ends were trimmed by 4 bases and 0 bases, with 17 bases remaining between them. CDR1 and CDR2 (germline): SGHNT, YYREEE (reference sequence). CDR3 sequence reads: CASSRGTAKSSYNEQFF. The CDR3 DNA sequence: TGTGCCAGCAGCCGGGGGACAGCCAAGAGCTCCTACAATGAGCAGTTCTTC.

This clonotype was seen only a few times. The rearrangement uses TRBV20-1 and TRBJ2-1; a possible D gene is TRBD1 (6 bases). The V end lost 1 base, the J end lost 4 bases, and 20 bases lay between the germline ends. Germline-derived CDR1 and CDR2 are DFQATT and SNEGSKA (reference sequence). The CDR3 consists of 17 residues. The CDR3 bases are TGCAGTGCTAGAGTCTACGGAACAGGGTCGGGTTACAATGAGCAGTTCTTC. Translating gives CSARVYGTGSGYNEQFF.

This clonotype appeared a few times. V gene TRBV18 combines with J gene TRBJ2-7, with unresolved D. V shed 3 bases and J shed 3 bases, with 12 bases lying between them. This CDR3 has 14 residues. Per germline, CDR1 KGHSH and CDR2 LQKENI. The CDR3, as DNA: TGTGCCAGCTCACCCCCCTCCACTAACTACGAGCAGTACTTC. Encoded protein: CASSPPSTNYEQYF.

The chain recombines TRBV10-3 with TRBJ1-5; tentative D call: TRBD1 (5 bases). This CDR3 spans 14 amino acids. Germline V gene lookup returns CDR1 ENHRY and CDR2 SYGVKD. Between the trimmed V and J ends, which lost 6 bases and 5 bases, there was a span of 14 bases. The CDR3 spells CAIREQGPHQPQHF. The DNA for the CDR3 is TGTGCCATCAGAGAGCAGGGCCCGCATCAGCCCCAGCATTTT.

This clonotype has just a few counts. The chain carries TRBV5-4 and TRBJ2-1; 13 nucleotides align to TRBD2. V gave up 0 bases and J gave up 10 bases; unmatched junction bases: 4. This CDR3 contains 15 residues. Germline CDR1 and CDR2: SGHNT and YYREEE (reference sequence). DNA of the CDR3: TGTGCCAGCAGCTTGGAACTAGCGGGGGGGATCGAGCAGTTCTTC. Translated: CASSLELAGGIEQFF.